The 32 T cell receptor beta chains reported below all come from one sample, sequenced in a study of a mutant IDH1 vaccine in newly diagnosed glioma. Time point given: baseline, week 1 (first vaccination visit). Treatment specified: pre-vaccination baseline after standard-of-care therapy. Sequencing was performed with immunoSEQ multiplex PCR; in TCRdb, only in-frame clones are kept and a portion is missing. Here the sample spans some 100,000 clones, 83% being singletons. The sample in question was PBMCs, obtained from a glioma patient treated with radiotherapy, temozolomide or both. Receptors originate from a woman between 45 and 60 years old with glioma.

This clone was detected ten times or more. The V gene is TRBV14, the J gene TRBJ1-3, with D unresolved. CDR3 length equals 18 residues. Between the trimmed V and J ends, which lost 1 base and 2 bases, there was a span of 18 bases. In germline, CDR1 is SGHDN, CDR2 FVKESK. The CDR3 nucleotides are TGTGCCAGCAGCCAAGGACTAGTAGATGGGGTTCCTGGAAACACCATATATTTT. Translated, it gives CASSQGLVDGVPGNTIYF.

In this sample, this clone turned up a few times. The rearrangement links TRBV5-4 to TRBJ1-1; D unresolved. There are 17 residues in the CDR3. Germline V gives CDR1 SGHNT, CDR2 YYREEE (reference sequence). The V end lost 4 bases, the J end lost 3 bases, and 22 bases lay between the germline ends. CDR3 loop: CASSPESPHVLDTEAFF. CDR3 sequence (DNA): TGTGCCAGCAGCCCAGAATCGCCTCACGTCTTGGACACTGAAGCTTTCTTT. Combining the CDR3 with reference TRBV5-4 and TRBJ1-1 gives the whole variable domain ETGVTQSPTHLIKTRGQQVTLRCSSQSGHNTVSWYQQALGQGPQFIFQYYREEENGRGNFPPRFSGLQFPNYSSELNVNALELDDSALYLCASSPESPHVLDTEAFFGQGTRLTVV.

The chain recombines TRBV9 with TRBJ2-1; TRBD1 matches 8 bases. J lost 0 bases, V lost 4 bases, and 6 bases had no gene match. CDR3 size: 16 residues. Germline values: CDR1 SGDLS, CDR2 YYNGEE. This chain's CDR3 is CASSSRQGASYNEQFF. The CDR3 DNA reads TGTGCCAGCAGCTCTCGTCAGGGGGCCTCCTACAATGAGCAGTTCTTC. Full variable domain (remainder filled in from reference TRBV9 and TRBJ2-1): DSGVTQTPKHLITATGQRVTLRCSPRSGDLSVYWYQQSLDQGLQFLIQYYNGEERAKGNILERFSAQQFPDLHSELNLSSLELGDSALYFCASSSRQGASYNEQFFGPGTRLTVL.

The chain employs TRBV15 and TRBJ2-7, with 7 positions matching TRBD1. CDR1 and CDR2 (germline): LNHNV, YYDKDF (reference sequence). This CDR3 is built from 15 residues. V trimming: 3 bases; J trimming: 2 bases; junction bases outside the gene matches: 7. The CDR3 DNA reads TGTGCCACCAGCAGGCTCGGACAGGCCCCCTACGAGCAGTACTTC. Amino acids: CATSRLGQAPYEQYF.

The chain recombines TRBV11-2 with TRBJ1-2; no firm D call. V dropped 5 bases and J dropped 3 bases, with 10 bases sitting between them. Germline V gene data show CDR1 as SGHAT and CDR2 as FQNNGV. This CDR3 is 13 amino acids long. The CDR3 DNA reads TGTGCCAGCAGCCCGGACGGCTACTATGGCTACACCTTC. Translation gives CASSPDGYYGYTF. The full variable domain, its missing parts supplied by reference TRBV11-2 and TRBJ1-2, is EAGVAQSPRYKIIEKRQSVAFWCNPISGHATLYWYQQILGQGPKLLIQFQNNGVVDDSQLPKDRFSAERLKGVDSTLKIQPAKLEDSAVYLCASSPDGYYGYTFGSGTRLTVV.

The chain joins TRBV7-6 to TRBJ2-3; TRBD1 agrees at 7 bases. CDR1 SGHVS and CDR2 FNYEAQ come from the germline V gene. The CDR3 loop spans 14 amino acids. V lost 5 bases to trimming and J lost 4 bases; unmatched junction nucleotides: 6. Written as DNA, the CDR3 is TGTGCCAGCAGCCCGCTGACAGGGCCAGATACGCAGTATTTT. Amino acids: CASSPLTGPDTQYF.

J is TRBJ1-5 and V is TRBV7-2; possibly TRBD1 for D (5 bases). This CDR3 contains 14 residues. Germline CDR1 reads SGHTA; CDR2 reads FQGNSA. Trimming took 4 bases from V and 2 from J, leaving 9 bases between them. CDR3 in amino acids: CASSSGTRNQPQHF. DNA for the CDR3: TGTGCCAGCAGCTCCGGGACTCGCAATCAGCCCCAGCATTTT.

The chain couples TRBV9 to TRBJ2-2, with a possible D match to TRBD2 (6 bases). Germline V gene lookup returns CDR1 SGDLS and CDR2 YYNGEE. This CDR3 spans 14 amino acids. The V end lost 4 bases, the J end lost 4 bases, and 11 bases lay between the germline ends. The CDR3 bases are TGTGCCAGCAGCCAGACGGGGGTCACCGGGGAGCTGTTTTTT. This codes for CASSQTGVTGELFF. Supplemented by reference TRBV9 and TRBJ2-2, the full variable domain reads DSGVTQTPKHLITATGQRVTLRCSPRSGDLSVYWYQQSLDQGLQFLIQYYNGEERAKGNILERFSAQQFPDLHSELNLSSLELGDSALYFCASSQTGVTGELFFGEGSRLTVL.

This chain uses TRBV2 with TRBJ1-6; TRBD1 agrees at 9 bases. V lost 4 bases and J lost 7; bases outside the gene matches: 5. The length of the CDR3 is 15 residues. Germline-derived CDR1 and CDR2 are SNHLY and FYNNEI. CDR3 in DNA: TGTGCCAGCAGTGTACAGGGGGCCGGGAATTCACCCCTCCACTTT. This sequence encodes CASSVQGAGNSPLHF.

The chain carries TRBV19 and TRBJ2-7, with 10 nucleotides matching TRBD1. Germline trimming cut 3 bases from V and 2 bases from J; bases unmatched to any gene: 1. The CDR3 has 14 residues. Germline loops: CDR1 LNHDA, CDR2 SQIVND (reference sequence). CDR3 sequence reads: CASSIGQGAYEQYF. The CDR3 region has the DNA TGTGCCAGTAGTATTGGACAGGGGGCCTACGAGCAGTACTTC.

The chain combines TRBV2 with TRBJ1-5; D is unresolved. The CDR3 consists of 14 residues. Trimming stripped 7 bases from V and 0 bases from J, with 10 bases between. Germline loops: CDR1 SNHLY, CDR2 FYNNEI. The CDR3 DNA reads as TGTGCCAGCACGGACGGGTATAGCAATCAGCCCCAGCATTTT. As protein: CASTDGYSNQPQHF. The variable domain in full, completed from reference TRBV2 and TRBJ1-5, reads EPEVTQTPSHQVTQMGQEVILRCVPISNHLYFYWYRQILGQKVEFLVSFYNNEISEKSEIFDDQFSVERPDGSNFTLKIRSTKLEDSAMYFCASTDGYSNQPQHFGDGTRLSIL.

J is TRBJ1-2 and V is TRBV9, with D possibly matching TRBD1 (5 bases). Germline CDR1 reads SGDLS; CDR2 reads YYNGEE. V was cut by 5 bases and J by 4 bases, with 15 bases left in between. CDR3 size: 14 residues. The CDR3 loop is CASSSGTEAYGYTF. The CDR3 DNA follows: TGTGCCAGCAGTTCAGGGACTGAAGCCTATGGCTACACCTTC.

The chain employs TRBV2 and TRBJ1-6; D uncertain. Trimming cost V 6 bases and J 7 bases, with 10 bases left between them. This CDR3 comprises 13 residues. Germline CDR1 is SNHLY and CDR2 is FYNNEI. The CDR3 loop reads CASRRSPNSPLHF. Here the CDR3 DNA reads TGTGCCAGCAGGCGCAGCCCAAATTCACCCCTCCACTTT.

The chain employs TRBV7-9 and TRBJ1-2; D gene unclear. The V end was cut by 3 bases, the J end by 7 bases, with 6 bases between. This CDR3 contains 11 residues. The germline V gene has CDR1 SEHNR and CDR2 FQNEAQ (reference sequence). CDR3 nucleotide sequence: TGTGCCAGCAGCTTGCGTGGTGGCTACACCTTC. As protein: CASSLRGGYTF.

The J gene is TRBJ2-7, the V gene TRBV27; 7 bases map to TRBD1. The CDR3 has 15 residues. Unmatched junction bases numbered 10, after V lost 6 bases and J lost 2 bases. CDR1 is MNHEY, CDR2 SMNVEV, per germline (reference sequence). CDR3 sequence: CASRRPGQPPYEQYF. CDR3 bases: TGTGCCAGCAGACGGCCGGGACAGCCGCCCTACGAGCAGTACTTC.

The chain carries TRBV5-1 and TRBJ1-1; D is unresolved. Trimming took 2 bases from V and 3 from J, leaving 11 bases between them. The CDR3 is made up of 14 amino acids. Germline values: CDR1 SGHRS, CDR2 YFSETQ. The CDR3: CASSFTLSDTEAFF. CDR3 DNA sequence: TGCGCCAGCAGCTTTACACTTTCGGACACTGAAGCTTTCTTT.

The chain links TRBV27 to TRBJ2-7; 7 positions agree with TRBD1. The CDR3 spans 13 residues. V lost 7 bases, J lost 2 bases, and 5 bases stayed unmatched. CDR1 is MNHEY and CDR2 is SMNVEV in the germline V gene (reference sequence). CDR3 nucleotides: TGTGCCAGCAAAGGGGGCCCCCCCTACGAGCAGTACTTC. Amino acids: CASKGGPPYEQYF.

V usage is TRBV7-9 and J usage is TRBJ2-3; D is uncertain. The V end was cut by 5 bases, the J end by 0 bases, with 6 bases between. Per germline, CDR1 SEHNR and CDR2 FQNEAQ (reference sequence). This CDR3 is 13 amino acids long. CDR3 DNA: TGTGCCAGCAGCCTCCCTAGCACAGATACGCAGTATTTT. This translates into CASSLPSTDTQYF.

V is TRBV27 and J is TRBJ1-1, with D possibly matching TRBD1 (6 bases). This CDR3 has 15 amino acids. Germline values: CDR1 MNHEY, CDR2 SMNVEV (reference sequence). V lost 5 bases and J 0 bases, leaving 13 bases between the germline ends. The DNA of the CDR3 is TGTGCCAGCAGTCCCCCTAGGACAGTGAACACTGAAGCTTTCTTT. Protein: CASSPPRTVNTEAFF.

The chain combines TRBV6-5 with TRBJ1-1; no clear D. The CDR3 is 14 amino acids. Trimming shortened V by 0 bases and J by 3 bases, and 8 bases separated the two germline ends. Per germline, CDR1 MNHEY and CDR2 SVGAGI. CDR3 in DNA: TGTGCCAGCAGTTACTCGGTGGCGGACACTGAAGCTTTCTTT. Residues: CASSYSVADTEAFF.

This chain uses TRBV5-1 with TRBJ2-7; D is tentatively TRBD1 or TRBD2 (5 bases each). The CDR3 runs 14 residues. Germline V gene lookup returns CDR1 SGHRS and CDR2 YFSETQ. The V gene lost 1 base and the J gene lost 3 bases, with 11 bases spanning the gap. CDR3 loop: CASSLQGENYEQYF. The CDR3 DNA reads as TGCGCCAGCAGCTTGCAAGGGGAGAACTACGAGCAGTACTTC.

V and J are TRBV11-1 and TRBJ1-6; TRBD1 matches 8 bases. Germline loops: CDR1 SGHAT, CDR2 FQDESV (reference sequence). CDR3 length equals 14 residues. J lost 7 bases, V lost 3 bases, and 2 bases had no gene match. CDR3 nucleotide sequence: TGTGCCAGCAGCTTTACAGGGGGAAATTCACCCCTCCACTTT. Translated: CASSFTGGNSPLHF.

This rearrangement joins TRBV6-5 to TRBJ1-2, with a weak D call TRBD1 (6 bases). V lost 10 bases to trimming and J lost 0 bases, with 12 bases between them. CDR1 is MNHEY and CDR2 is SVGAGI in the germline V gene. The CDR3 is 13 residues long. The CDR3 spells CAIRTATNYGYTF. As DNA, the CDR3 is TGTGCCATCCGGACAGCTACTAACTATGGCTACACCTTC.

The chain combines TRBV6-1 with TRBJ2-5; perhaps TRBD2 as D (7 bases). Germline CDR1 is MNHNS and CDR2 is SASEGT. The CDR3 is 18 residues long. The ends were cut back, 0 bases at V and 0 bases at J, with 17 bases in the middle. CDR3 bases: TGTGCCAGCAGTGAAGCTTTGGAGTGGGGGGGCTACCAAGAGACCCAGTACTTC. This gives the protein CASSEALEWGGYQETQYF.

In DNA form, the CDR3 reads TGCGCCAGCAGCCAAGTGAGCCCTAATAGACGGGAAAAACTGTTTTTT. It encodes CASSQVSPNRREKLFF. The chain couples TRBV4-1 to TRBJ1-4; D is unresolved. Germline CDR1 and CDR2: MGHRA and YSYEKL. V lost 1 base to trimming and J lost 8 bases, with 17 bases between them. The CDR3 runs to 16 residues.

A few counts support this clone. The chain uses TRBV19 and TRBJ1-1, with D maybe TRBD1 (5 bases). Trimming shortened V by 10 bases and J by 5 bases, and 17 bases separated the two germline ends. The CDR3 is made up of 13 amino acids. Per the germline V gene, CDR1 is LNHDA and CDR2 is SQIVND (reference sequence). The CDR3 reads CATSTALSTEAFF. The DNA for the CDR3 is TGTGCCACCTCGACAGCGCTAAGTACTGAAGCTTTCTTT.

The CDR3 DNA sequence: TGTGCCAGCAGCTTACCGCTCGCCTACGAGCAGTACTTC. It yields the protein CASSLPLAYEQYF. This chain links TRBV7-2 with TRBJ2-7; no clear D. The CDR3 extends over 13 amino acids. V lost 2 bases, J lost 2 bases, and 7 bases lay in between. The germline V gene encodes CDR1 SGHTA and CDR2 FQGNSA.

The chain has TRBV9 and TRBJ1-2, with D maybe TRBD1 (6 bases). Trimming left V 5 bases short and J 4 bases short, with 9 bases between. This CDR3 has 12 residues. Germline CDR1 and CDR2: SGDLS and YYNGEE. CDR3 coding DNA: TGTGCCAGCAGGCAGGGGATCTATGGCTACACCTTC. Its translation is CASRQGIYGYTF.

V is TRBV7-2 and J is TRBJ1-2, with 7 bases matching TRBD1. CDR3 length: 19 residues. Germline assignment: CDR1 SGHTA and CDR2 FQGNSA. V was clipped by 1 base and J by 8 bases; unmatched bases: 22. Here the CDR3 DNA reads TGTGCCAGCAGCTTAGTCGTCGGGGTTGCTCGATCAGGGGGGTTAGGCTACACCTTC. Translating it yields CASSLVVGVARSGGLGYTF.

This clone was detected once. V usage is TRBV6-5 and J usage is TRBJ2-7; D perhaps matches TRBD1 (5 bases). In germline, CDR1 is MNHEY, CDR2 SVGAGI. The V end lost 2 bases, the J end lost 6 bases, and 17 bases lay between the germline ends. The CDR3 length is 15 residues. CDR3 DNA: TGTGCCAGCAGTTACGGTGCAGGGCTCGGGCTCGAGCAGTACTTC. This translates into CASSYGAGLGLEQYF.

V is TRBV4-1 and J is TRBJ1-1, with D tentatively TRBD1 (5 bases). V lost 1 base and J 3 bases, leaving 15 bases between the germline ends. This CDR3 has 16 amino acids. CDR1 MGHRA and CDR2 YSYEKL come from the germline V gene. The CDR3 is CASSQVTVGGDTEAFF. The CDR3, as DNA: TGCGCCAGCAGCCAAGTTACGGTCGGGGGGGACACTGAAGCTTTCTTT.

The gene calls are TRBV19 and TRBJ1-5; TRBD1 is a possible D gene (5 bases). This CDR3 spans 14 amino acids. Between the trimmed V and J ends, which lost 1 base and 6 bases, there was a span of 10 bases. Germline CDR1 LNHDA, CDR2 SQIVND (reference sequence). The DNA of the CDR3 is TGTGCCAGTAGTATAGGAGGGACTAGTCAGCCCCAGCATTTT. Translating gives CASSIGGTSQPQHF.